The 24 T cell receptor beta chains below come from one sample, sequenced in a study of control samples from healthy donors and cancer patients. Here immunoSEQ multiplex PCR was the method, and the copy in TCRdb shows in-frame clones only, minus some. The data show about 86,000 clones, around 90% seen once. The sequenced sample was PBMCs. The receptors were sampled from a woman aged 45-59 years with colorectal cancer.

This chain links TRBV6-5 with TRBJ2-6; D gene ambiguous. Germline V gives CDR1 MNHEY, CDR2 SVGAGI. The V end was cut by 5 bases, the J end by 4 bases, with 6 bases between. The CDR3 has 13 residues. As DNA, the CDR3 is TGTGCCAGCAGTCGGTCGGGGGCCAACGTCCTGACTTTC. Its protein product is CASSRSGANVLTF.

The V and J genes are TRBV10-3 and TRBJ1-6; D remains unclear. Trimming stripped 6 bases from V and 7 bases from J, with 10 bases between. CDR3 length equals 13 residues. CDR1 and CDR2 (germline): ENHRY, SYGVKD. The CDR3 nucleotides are TGTGCCATCAGCACGGCTCTGAATTCACCCCTCCACTTT. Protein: CAISTALNSPLHF.

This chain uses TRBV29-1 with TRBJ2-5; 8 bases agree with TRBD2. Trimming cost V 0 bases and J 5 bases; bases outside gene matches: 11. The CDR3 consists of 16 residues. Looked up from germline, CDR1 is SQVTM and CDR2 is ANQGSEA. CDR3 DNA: TGCAGCGTTGAAGATTGGGTTCGGGAGGGGAGCGAGACCCAGTACTTC. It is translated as CSVEDWVREGSETQYF.

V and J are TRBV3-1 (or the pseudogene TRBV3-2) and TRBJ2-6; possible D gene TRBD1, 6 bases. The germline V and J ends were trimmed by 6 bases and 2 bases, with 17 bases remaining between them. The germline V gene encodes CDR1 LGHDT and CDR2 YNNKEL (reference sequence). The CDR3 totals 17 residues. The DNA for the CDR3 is TGTGCCAGCAGTGACGCAGGGGTGAGGACTGGGGCCAACGTCCTGACTTTC. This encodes CASSDAGVRTGANVLTF.

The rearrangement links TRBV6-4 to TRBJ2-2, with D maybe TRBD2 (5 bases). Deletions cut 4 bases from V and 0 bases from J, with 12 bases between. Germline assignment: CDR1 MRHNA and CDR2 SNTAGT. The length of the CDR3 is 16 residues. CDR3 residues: CASSGERETNTGELFF. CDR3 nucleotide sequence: TGTGCCAGCAGTGGGGAGAGAGAAACGAACACCGGGGAGCTGTTTTTT.

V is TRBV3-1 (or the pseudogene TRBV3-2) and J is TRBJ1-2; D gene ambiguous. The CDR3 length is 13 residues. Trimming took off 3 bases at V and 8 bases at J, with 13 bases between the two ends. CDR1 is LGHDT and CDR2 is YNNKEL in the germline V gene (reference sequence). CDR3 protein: CASSQASEGGYTF. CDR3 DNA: TGTGCCAGCAGCCAGGCCTCCGAAGGGGGCTACACCTTC.

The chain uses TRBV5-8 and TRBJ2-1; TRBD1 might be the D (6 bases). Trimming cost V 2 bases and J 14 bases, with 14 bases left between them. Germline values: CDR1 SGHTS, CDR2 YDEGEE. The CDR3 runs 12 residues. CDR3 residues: CASSFIQGQEFF. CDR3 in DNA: TGTGCCAGCAGCTTCATCCAGGGGCAGGAGTTCTTC.

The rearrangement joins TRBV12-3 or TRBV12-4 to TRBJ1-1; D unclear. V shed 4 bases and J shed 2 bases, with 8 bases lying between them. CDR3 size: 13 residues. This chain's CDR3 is CASSWNINTEAFF. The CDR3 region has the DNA TGTGCCAGCAGTTGGAATATTAACACTGAAGCTTTCTTT.

For the CDR3, the DNA is TGTGCCAGCAGTCGCGGACAGGGGGTGGAAAAACTGTTTTTT. It translates to CASSRGQGVEKLFF. This chain connects TRBV6-5 to TRBJ1-4; 10 positions agree with TRBD1. Losses at the gene ends were 5 bases for V and 8 bases for J; bases not matched to a gene: 5. Germline CDR1 and CDR2: MNHEY and SVGAGI. The CDR3 runs 14 residues.

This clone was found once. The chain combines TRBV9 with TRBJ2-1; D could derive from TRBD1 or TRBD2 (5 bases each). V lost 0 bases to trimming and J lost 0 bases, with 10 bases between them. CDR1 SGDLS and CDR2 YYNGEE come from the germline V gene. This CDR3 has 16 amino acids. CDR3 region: CASSVGSGSSYNEQFF. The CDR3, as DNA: TGTGCCAGCAGCGTAGGGTCAGGGAGCTCCTACAATGAGCAGTTCTTC.

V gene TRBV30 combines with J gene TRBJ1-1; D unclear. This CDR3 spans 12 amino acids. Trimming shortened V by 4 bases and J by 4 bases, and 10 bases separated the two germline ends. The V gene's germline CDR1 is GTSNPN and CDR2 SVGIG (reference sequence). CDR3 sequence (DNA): TGTGCCTGGACCTCTTGGGGCACTGAAGCTTTCTTT. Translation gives CAWTSWGTEAFF.

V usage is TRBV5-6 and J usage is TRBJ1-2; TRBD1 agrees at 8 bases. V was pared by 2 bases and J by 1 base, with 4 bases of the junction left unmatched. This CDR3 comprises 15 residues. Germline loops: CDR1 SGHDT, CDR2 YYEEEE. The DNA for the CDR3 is TGTGCCAGCAGCTTTTTGGACAGGGATAACTATGGCTACACCTTC. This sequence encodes CASSFLDRDNYGYTF. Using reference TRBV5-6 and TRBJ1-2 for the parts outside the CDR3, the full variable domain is DAGVTQSPTHLIKTRGQQVTLRCSPKSGHDTVSWYQQALGQGPQFIFQYYEEEERQRGNFPDRFSGHQFPNYSSELNVNALLLGDSALYLCASSFLDRDNYGYTFGSGTRLTVV.

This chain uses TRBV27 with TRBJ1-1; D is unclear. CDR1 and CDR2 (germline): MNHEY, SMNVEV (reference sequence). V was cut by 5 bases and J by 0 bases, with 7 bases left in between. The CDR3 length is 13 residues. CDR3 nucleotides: TGTGCCAGCAGTCCTTGGGTGAACACTGAAGCTTTCTTT. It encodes CASSPWVNTEAFF.

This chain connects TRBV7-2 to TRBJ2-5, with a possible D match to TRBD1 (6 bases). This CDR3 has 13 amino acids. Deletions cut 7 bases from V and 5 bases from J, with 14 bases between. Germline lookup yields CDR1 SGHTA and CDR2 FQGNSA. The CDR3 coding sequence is TGTGCCAGCAACACAGGGAGCGAGGAGACCCAGTACTTC. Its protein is CASNTGSEETQYF.

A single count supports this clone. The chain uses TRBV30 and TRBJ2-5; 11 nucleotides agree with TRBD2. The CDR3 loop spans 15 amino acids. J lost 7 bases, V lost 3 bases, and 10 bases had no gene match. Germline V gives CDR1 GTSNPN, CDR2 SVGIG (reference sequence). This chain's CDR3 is CAWRETSGASRTQYF. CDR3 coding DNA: TGTGCCTGGAGGGAGACTAGCGGGGCTTCTCGGACCCAGTACTTC.

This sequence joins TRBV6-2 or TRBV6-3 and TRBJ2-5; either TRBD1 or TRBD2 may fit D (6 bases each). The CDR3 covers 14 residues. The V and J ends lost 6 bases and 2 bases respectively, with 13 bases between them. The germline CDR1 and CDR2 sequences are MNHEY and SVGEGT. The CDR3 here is CASSLATGQETQYF. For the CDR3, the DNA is TGTGCCAGCAGCCTAGCGACAGGACAAGAGACCCAGTACTTC.

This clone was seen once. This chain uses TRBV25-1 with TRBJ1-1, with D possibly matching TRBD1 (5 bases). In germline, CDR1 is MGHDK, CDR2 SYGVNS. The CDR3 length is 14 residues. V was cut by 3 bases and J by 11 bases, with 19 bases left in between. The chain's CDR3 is CASSEVGVGSVAFF. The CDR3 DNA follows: TGTGCCAGCAGTGAGGTGGGGGTCGGGTCAGTCGCTTTCTTT. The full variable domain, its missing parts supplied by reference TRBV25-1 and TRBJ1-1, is EADIYQTPRYLVIGTGKKITLECSQTMGHDKMYWYQQDPGMELHLIHYSYGVNSTEKGDLSSESTVSRIRTEHFPLTLESARPSHTSQYLCASSEVGVGSVAFFGQGTRLTVV.

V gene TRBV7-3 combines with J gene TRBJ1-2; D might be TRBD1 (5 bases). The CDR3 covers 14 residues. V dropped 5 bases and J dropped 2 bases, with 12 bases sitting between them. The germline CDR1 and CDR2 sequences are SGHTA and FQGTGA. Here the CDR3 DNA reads TGTGCCAGCAGCGCGGGACCAGGGAACTATGGCTACACCTTC. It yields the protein CASSAGPGNYGYTF.

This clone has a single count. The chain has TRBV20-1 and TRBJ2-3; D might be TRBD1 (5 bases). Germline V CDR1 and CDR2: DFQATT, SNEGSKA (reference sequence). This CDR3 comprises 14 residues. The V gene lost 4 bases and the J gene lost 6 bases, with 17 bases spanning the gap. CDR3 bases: TGCAGTGCTATTGACGCCAGGGCGGCTGATACGCAGTATTTT. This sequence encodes CSAIDARAADTQYF.

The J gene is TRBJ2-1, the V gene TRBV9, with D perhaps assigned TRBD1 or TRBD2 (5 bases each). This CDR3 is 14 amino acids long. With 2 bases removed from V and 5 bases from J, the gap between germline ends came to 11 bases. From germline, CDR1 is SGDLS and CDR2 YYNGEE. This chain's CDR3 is CASSVSGTNNEQFF. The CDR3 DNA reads TGTGCCAGCAGCGTTTCCGGGACCAACAATGAGCAGTTCTTC.

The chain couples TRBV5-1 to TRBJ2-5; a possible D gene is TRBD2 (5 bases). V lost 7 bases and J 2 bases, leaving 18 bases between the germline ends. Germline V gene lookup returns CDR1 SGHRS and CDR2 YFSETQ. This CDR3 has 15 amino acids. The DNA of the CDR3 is TGCGCCAGCCGCAACCCTTCAGGAGGTCAAGAGACCCAGTACTTC. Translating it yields CASRNPSGGQETQYF.

CDR3: CASSAQTGGNQPQHF. The CDR3 bases are TGTGCCAGTAGTGCCCAGACCGGGGGAAATCAGCCCCAGCATTTT. The gene calls are TRBV19 and TRBJ1-5; perhaps TRBD1 as D (5 bases). Trimming took 5 bases from V and 4 from J, leaving 15 bases between them. The CDR3 runs to 15 residues. Germline CDR1 reads LNHDA; CDR2 reads SQIVND (reference sequence).

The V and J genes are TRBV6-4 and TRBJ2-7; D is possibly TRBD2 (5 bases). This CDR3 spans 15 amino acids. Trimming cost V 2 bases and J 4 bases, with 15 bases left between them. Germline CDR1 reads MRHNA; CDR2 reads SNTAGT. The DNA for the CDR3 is TGTGCCAGCAGTGACCCGGACGGACGGGAATACGAGCAGTACGTC. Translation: CASSDPDGREYEQYV.

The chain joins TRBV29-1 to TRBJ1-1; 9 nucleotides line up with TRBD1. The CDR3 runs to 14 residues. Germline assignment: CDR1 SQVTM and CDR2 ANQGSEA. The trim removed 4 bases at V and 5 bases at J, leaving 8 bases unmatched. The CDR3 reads CSVAPGQGKTEAFF. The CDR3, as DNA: TGCAGCGTTGCCCCGGGACAGGGAAAAACTGAAGCTTTCTTT.